The clone carrying this T cell receptor beta chain was counted ten times or more. The antigen is not known. This entry belongs to a study of early T cells in non-severe SARS-CoV-2 infection. As for the study in general: The sequenced material was bulk RNA from unsorted whole blood, and its chains were unpaired.

Individual cDNA molecules were tagged with unique molecular identifiers, the study reported. TCRdb independently ran MiXCR on the 5' RACE reads; one entry per CDR3 protein. The sample consists of 20,000 to 30,000 distinct CDR3 sequences, roughly 4.6% of them appearing once. Study results and caveats: Private and CD4 specificities were missed by VDJdb matching, which favored anti-spike CD8 responses.

What was sequenced was whole blood. This receptor was identified in an adult who was a healthcare worker with PCR-confirmed SARS-CoV-2 infection or an uninfected control (not recorded which).

CDR3 bases: TGTGCCAGCAGTGAAGAGGACAGGCCCCCCGGGGAGCTGTTTTTT. This encodes CASSEEDRPPGELFF. The V call is TRBV6-1, the J call TRBJ2-2; TRBD1 agrees at 7 bases. V lost 1 base and J lost 6; bases outside the gene matches: 5. Per the germline V gene, CDR1 is MNHNS and CDR2 is SASEGT. The CDR3 covers 15 residues.